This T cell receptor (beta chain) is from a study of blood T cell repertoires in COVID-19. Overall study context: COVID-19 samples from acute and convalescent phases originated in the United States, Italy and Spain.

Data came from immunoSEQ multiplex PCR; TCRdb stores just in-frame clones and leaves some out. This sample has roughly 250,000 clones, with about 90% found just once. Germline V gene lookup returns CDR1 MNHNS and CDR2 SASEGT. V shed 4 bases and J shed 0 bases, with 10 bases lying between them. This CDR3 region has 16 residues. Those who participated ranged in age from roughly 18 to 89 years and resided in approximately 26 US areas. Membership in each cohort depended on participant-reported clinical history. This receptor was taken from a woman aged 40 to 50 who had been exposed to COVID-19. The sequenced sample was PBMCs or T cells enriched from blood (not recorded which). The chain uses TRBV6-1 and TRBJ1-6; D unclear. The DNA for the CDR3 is TGTGCCAGCAGTGTTATGGGGAGCTCCTATAATTCACCCCTCCACTTT. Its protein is CASSVMGSSYNSPLHF.